The source of this TCR beta chain is a study of shared clonotypes between healthy human individuals. CD8 cells classed as naive were CD45RO-negative and positively selected for CCR7, excluding terminally differentiated effector memory CD45RA+ cells. CDR1 and CDR2 from the germline V gene are SGHTA and FQGTGA. J was trimmed by 9 bases and V by 0 bases; bases with no gene match: 12. The CDR3 is 17 amino acids. Libraries were prepared by immunoSEQ multiplex PCR; TCRdb keeps only in-frame clonotypes and omits some of them. Among around 2.1 million clones listed, about 92% were seen once. The chain couples TRBV7-3 to TRBJ2-1, with 9 bases aligning to TRBD1. This receptor was identified in a man in his late teens or twenties in good health. Some clones in this sample may be carry-over from other donors' samples. Source material: naive CD8+ T cells from PBMCs. The CDR3 sequence is CASSLTFASGQGGEQFF. CDR3 nucleotides: TGTGCCAGCAGCTTAACGTTCGCGTCGGGACAGGGAGGTGAGCAGTTCTTC.